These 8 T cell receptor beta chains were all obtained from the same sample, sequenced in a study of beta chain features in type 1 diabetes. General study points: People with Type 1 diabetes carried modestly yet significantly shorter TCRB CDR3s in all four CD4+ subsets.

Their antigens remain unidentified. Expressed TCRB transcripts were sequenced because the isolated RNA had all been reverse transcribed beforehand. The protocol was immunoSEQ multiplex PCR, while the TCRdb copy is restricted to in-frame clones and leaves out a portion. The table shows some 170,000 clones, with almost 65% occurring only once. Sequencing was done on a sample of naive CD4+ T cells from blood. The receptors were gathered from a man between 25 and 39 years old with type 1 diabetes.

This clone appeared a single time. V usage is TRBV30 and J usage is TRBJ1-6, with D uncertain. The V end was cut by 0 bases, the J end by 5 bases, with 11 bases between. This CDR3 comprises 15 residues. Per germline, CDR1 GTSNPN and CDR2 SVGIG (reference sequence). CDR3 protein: CAWSVLSGDNSPLHF. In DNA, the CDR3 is TGTGCCTGGAGTGTACTCTCAGGAGATAATTCACCCCTCCACTTT.

The CDR3 nucleotides are TGTGCCAGCAGTAAACAGGGGGAACTTAATTCACCCCTCCACTTT. Amino acids: CASSKQGELNSPLHF. V usage is TRBV2 and J usage is TRBJ1-6, with TRBD1 identical over 8 bases. The ends lost 5 bases at V and 6 bases at J; junction bases unmatched: 6. There are 15 residues in the CDR3. Looked up from germline, CDR1 is SNHLY and CDR2 is FYNNEI.

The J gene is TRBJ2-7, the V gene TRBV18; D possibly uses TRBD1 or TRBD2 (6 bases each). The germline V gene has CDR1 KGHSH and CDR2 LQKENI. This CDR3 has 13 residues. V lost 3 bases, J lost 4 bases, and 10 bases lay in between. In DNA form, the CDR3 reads TGTGCCAGCTCACCCGGGGGCAAGTACGAGCAGTACTTC. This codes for CASSPGGKYEQYF.

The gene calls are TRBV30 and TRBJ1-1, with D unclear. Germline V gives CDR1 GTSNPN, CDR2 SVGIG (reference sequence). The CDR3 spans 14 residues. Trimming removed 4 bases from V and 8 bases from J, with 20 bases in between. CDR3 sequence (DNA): TGTGCCTGGAAGGTAGGGCACCCAAACGCGGAAGCTTTCTTT. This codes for CAWKVGHPNAEAFF.

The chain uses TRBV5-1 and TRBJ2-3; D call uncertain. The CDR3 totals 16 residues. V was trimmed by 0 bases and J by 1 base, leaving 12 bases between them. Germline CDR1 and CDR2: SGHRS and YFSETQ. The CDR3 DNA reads TGCGCCAGCAGCTTGGATCCACCTCCTGGCACAGATACGCAGTATTTT. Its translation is CASSLDPPPGTDTQYF.

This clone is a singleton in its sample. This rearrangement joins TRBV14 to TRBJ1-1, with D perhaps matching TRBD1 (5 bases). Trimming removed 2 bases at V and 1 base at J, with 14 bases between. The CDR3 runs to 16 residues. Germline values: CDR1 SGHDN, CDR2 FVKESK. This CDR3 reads CASSQWRWGSNTEAFF. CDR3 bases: TGTGCCAGCAGCCAATGGCGATGGGGGTCGAACACTGAAGCTTTCTTT.

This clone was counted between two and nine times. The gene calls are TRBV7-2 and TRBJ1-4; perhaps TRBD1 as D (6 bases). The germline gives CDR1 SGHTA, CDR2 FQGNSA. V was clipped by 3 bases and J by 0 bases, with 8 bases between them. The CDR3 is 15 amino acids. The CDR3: CASSFDRTTNEKLFF. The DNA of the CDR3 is TGTGCCAGCAGCTTCGACAGGACAACTAATGAAAAACTGTTTTTT.

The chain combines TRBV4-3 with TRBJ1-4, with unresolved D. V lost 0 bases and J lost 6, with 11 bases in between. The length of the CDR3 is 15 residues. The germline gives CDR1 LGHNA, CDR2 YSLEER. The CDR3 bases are TGCGCCAGCAGCCAAGATTTAGGAAGTTATGAAAAACTGTTTTTT. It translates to CASSQDLGSYEKLFF.